This T cell receptor (beta chain) was sequenced for a study of OX40 agonist ivuxolimab in advanced cancers. CDR1 is MNHEY, CDR2 SVGAGI, per germline. CDR3 length: 15 residues. V lost 4 bases and J lost 3; bases outside the gene matches: 9. TCRdb's copy holds only in-frame clones and misses some; the assay was immunoSEQ multiplex PCR. The data show fewer than 25,000 clones, approximately 86% seen once. The clonotype comes from an adult with an advanced solid tumor such as melanoma, head and neck, liver or kidney cancer. This sequence joins TRBV6-5 and TRBJ2-7; TRBD1 matches 7 bases. The input for sequencing was CD4+ or CD8+ T cells sorted from blood, taken in a trial of the OX40 agonist ivuxolimab. The CDR3 bases are TGTGCCAGCAGTTCCCAACAGGGGTCGAACTACGAGCAGTACTTC. This encodes CASSSQQGSNYEQYF.